One and the same sample provided the 2 T cell receptor beta chains below, sequenced in a study of breast tumors, draining lymph nodes, adjacent tissues. Using its own MiXCR run on the multiplex PCR reads, TCRdb lists one record per CDR3 protein. This sample has around 300,000 distinct CDR3 sequences; over 30% occur once, and the top ten carry 0.85% to 1.3%. Breast cancer patients provided tissue from their axillary draining lymph nodes. The material sequenced was axillary lymph node tissue. The source is a female donor with breast cancer. Some clones in this sample may be carry-over from other donors' samples.

The sample holds a few counts of this clonotype. A read error is possible here, since a much larger clone lies one base away. In DNA, the CDR3 is TGTGTCAGCAGCCACCTATTGACAGGATACGAGCAGTACTTC. It translates to CVSSHLLTGYEQYF. The chain is built from TRBV5-6 and TRBJ2-7, with D possibly TRBD1 on 6 matching bases. CDR1 is SGHDT, CDR2 YYEEEE, per germline. The CDR3 is 14 amino acids.

This clonotype was counted ten times or more. This rearrangement joins TRBV5-4 to TRBJ1-2; D gene ambiguous. V lost 2 bases and J lost 8, with 13 bases in between. Germline V gene data show CDR1 as SGHNT and CDR2 as YYREEE (reference sequence). The CDR3 loop spans 13 amino acids. The CDR3 loop reads CASSFEGVKGYTF. The DNA for the CDR3 is TGTGCCAGCAGCTTCGAGGGAGTTAAGGGCTACACCTTC.